This T cell receptor beta chain is from a study of low-dose radiotherapy and immunotherapy resistance in tumors. Overall study: A dose of 0.5 Gy per fraction was delivered to Cohort 1 every 2 weeks, for a total of 6.5 Gy. First-strand cDNA used TRAV- and TRBV-specific primers, covering alpha and beta chains.

Both a constant-region primer and a V-primer adapter served to amplify TCRs across 15 to 25 PCR cycles. In vitro transcription served to amplify the mRNA that had been isolated. Via MiXCR, TCRdb re-called the reads, giving one row per CDR3 protein. The data contain over 50,000 distinct CDR3 sequences, 33% of them singletons. This clonotype was seen repeatedly, ten times or more. CDR1 and CDR2 (germline): MDHEN, SYDVKM. There are 14 residues in the CDR3. Trimming removed 8 bases from V and 0 bases from J, with 12 bases in between. The time point: after trial treatment. Stated treatment: LDRT plus nivolumab, ipilimumab, low-dose cyclophosphamide and aspirin (RACIN trial).

The gene calls are TRBV28 and TRBJ2-3; D possibly matches TRBD1 or TRBD2 (5 bases each). Sample: PBMCs, taken after low-dose radiotherapy plus immunotherapy. The sequence derives from a male donor with rectosigmoid adenocarcinoma. The CDR3 here is CASCEGKSTDTQYF. The CDR3 DNA is TGTGCCAGCTGTGAGGGGAAAAGCACAGATACGCAGTATTTT.